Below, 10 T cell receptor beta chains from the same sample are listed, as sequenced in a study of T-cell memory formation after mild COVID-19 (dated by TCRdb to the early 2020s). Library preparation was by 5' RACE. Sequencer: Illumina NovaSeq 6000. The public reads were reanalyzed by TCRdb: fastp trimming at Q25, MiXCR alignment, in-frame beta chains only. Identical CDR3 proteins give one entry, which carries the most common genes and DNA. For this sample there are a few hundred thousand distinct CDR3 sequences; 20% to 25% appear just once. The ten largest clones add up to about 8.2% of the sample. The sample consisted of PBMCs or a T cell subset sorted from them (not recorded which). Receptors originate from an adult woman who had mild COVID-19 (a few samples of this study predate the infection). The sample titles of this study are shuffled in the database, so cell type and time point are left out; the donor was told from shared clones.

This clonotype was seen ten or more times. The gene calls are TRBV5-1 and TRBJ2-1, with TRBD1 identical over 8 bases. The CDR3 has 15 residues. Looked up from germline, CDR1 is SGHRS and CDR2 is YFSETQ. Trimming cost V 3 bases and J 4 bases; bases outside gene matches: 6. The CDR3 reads CASSSTGDPYNEQFF. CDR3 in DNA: TGCGCCAGCAGCTCGACAGGGGACCCTTACAATGAGCAGTTCTTC.

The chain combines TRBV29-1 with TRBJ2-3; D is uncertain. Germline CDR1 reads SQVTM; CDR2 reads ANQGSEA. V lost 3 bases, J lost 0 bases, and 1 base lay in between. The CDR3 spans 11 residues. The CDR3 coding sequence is TGCAGCGTTGATAGCACAGATACGCAGTATTTT. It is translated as CSVDSTDTQYF.

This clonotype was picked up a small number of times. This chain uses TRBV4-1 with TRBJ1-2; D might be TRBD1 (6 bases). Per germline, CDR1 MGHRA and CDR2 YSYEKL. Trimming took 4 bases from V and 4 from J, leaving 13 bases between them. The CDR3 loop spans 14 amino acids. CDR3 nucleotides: TGCGCCAGCAGCCGGACAGTGCTATCCTATGGCTACACCTTC. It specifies CASSRTVLSYGYTF.

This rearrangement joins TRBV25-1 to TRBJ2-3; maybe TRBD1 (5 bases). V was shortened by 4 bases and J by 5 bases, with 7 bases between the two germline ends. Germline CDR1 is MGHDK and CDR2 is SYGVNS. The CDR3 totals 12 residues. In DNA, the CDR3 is TGTGCCAGCAGTGCAGGGTTAGATACGCAGTATTTT. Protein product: CASSAGLDTQYF.

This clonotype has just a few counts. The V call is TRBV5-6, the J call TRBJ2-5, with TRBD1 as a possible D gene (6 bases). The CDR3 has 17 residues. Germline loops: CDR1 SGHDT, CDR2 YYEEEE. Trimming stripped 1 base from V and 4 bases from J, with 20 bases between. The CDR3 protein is CASSLLVGTRRRETQYF. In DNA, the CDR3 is TGTGCCAGCAGCTTGTTGGTTGGGACAAGGAGAAGAGAGACCCAGTACTTC. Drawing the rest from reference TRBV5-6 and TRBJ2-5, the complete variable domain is DAGVTQSPTHLIKTRGQQVTLRCSPKSGHDTVSWYQQALGQGPQFIFQYYEEEERQRGNFPDRFSGHQFPNYSSELNVNALLLGDSALYLCASSLLVGTRRRETQYFGPGTRLLVL.

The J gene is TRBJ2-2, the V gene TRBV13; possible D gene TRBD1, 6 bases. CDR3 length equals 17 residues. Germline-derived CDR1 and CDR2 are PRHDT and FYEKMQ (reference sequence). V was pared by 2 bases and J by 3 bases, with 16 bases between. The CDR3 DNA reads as TGTGCCAGCAGCTTACGATTTCAGGGGATTGACACCGGGGAGCTGTTTTTT. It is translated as CASSLRFQGIDTGELFF.

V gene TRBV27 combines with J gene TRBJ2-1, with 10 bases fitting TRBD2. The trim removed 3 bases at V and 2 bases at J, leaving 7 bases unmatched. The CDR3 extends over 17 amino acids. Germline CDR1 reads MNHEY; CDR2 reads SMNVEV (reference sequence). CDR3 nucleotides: TGTGCCAGCAGTTTCCGTCTTAGCGGGGGGACCTACAATGAGCAGTTCTTC. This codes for CASSFRLSGGTYNEQFF.

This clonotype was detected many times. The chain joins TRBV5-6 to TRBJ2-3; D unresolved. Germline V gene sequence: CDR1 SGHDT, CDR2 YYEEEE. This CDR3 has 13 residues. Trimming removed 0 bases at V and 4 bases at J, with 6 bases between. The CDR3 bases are TGTGCCAGCAGCTTGGCTACCGCAGATACGCAGTATTTT. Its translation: CASSLATADTQYF.

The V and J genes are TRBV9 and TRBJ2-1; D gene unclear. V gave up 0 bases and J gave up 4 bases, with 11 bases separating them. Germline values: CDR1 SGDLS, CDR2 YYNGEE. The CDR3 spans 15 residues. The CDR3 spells CASSVASDLYNEQFF. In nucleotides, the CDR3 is TGTGCCAGCAGCGTAGCCTCCGACTTGTACAATGAGCAGTTCTTC.

In DNA, the CDR3 is TGTGCCACCAGTGATTTTTCAGCTAAAGATACGCAGTATTTT. It codes for CATSDFSAKDTQYF. The chain employs TRBV24-1 and TRBJ2-3; no reliable D call. Looked up from germline, CDR1 is KGHDR and CDR2 is SFDVKD. V shed 1 base and J shed 5 bases, with 9 bases lying between them. The CDR3 is 14 amino acids.